This TCR beta chain was sequenced in a study of T cell responses to AZD1222 COVID-19 vaccine. Study information: Second doses at about 4 or about 12 weeks were pooled. The study, taken as a whole, reports: Donors in the cohort were predominantly white British and more often female, and clonal diversity was possibly underestimated.

As for this clone: Antigen specificity is unknown.

Clones were sequenced by immunoSEQ multiplex PCR, and TCRdb holds only the in-frame ones, with some missing. Here the sample spans more than 150,000 clones, 94% being singletons. Germline V gene sequence: CDR1 WNHNN, CDR2 SYGVQD (reference sequence). With 2 bases clipped from V and 4 bases from J, the junction kept 5 bases outside the gene matches. The CDR3 has 14 amino acids. The TCR originated in an adult in good health. This rearrangement joins TRBV10-1 to TRBJ2-7; the match to TRBD2 covers 7 bases. This material consisted of peripheral blood, taken on day 0 of AZD1222 vaccination. The CDR3 protein is CASSETERGYEQYF. The CDR3 DNA sequence: TGCGCCAGCAGTGAGACGGAGCGGGGATACGAGCAGTACTTC.